The source of this TCR beta chain is a study of T cell responses to AZD1222 COVID-19 vaccine. Study conclusions and caveats: Spike-wide vaccine-associated CD4 TCRs dominated at 160-218 and 743-854.

Data came from immunoSEQ multiplex PCR; TCRdb stores just in-frame clones and leaves some out. The sample lists tens of thousands of clones, around nine tenths occurring once. On this clone: Its antigen is still unknown.

This CDR3 region has 13 residues. Germline V CDR1 and CDR2: LNHDA, SQIVND (reference sequence). V lost 3 bases, J lost 8 bases, and 13 bases lay in between. This TCR came from an adult in good health. V and J are TRBV19 and TRBJ1-2; tentatively, D is TRBD1 (5 bases). Specimen: peripheral blood, collected on day 0 of MenACWY control vaccination. CDR3 DNA: TGTGCCAGTAGTATCAGCAGGGCTGGGGGCTACACCTTC. It translates to CASSISRAGGYTF.